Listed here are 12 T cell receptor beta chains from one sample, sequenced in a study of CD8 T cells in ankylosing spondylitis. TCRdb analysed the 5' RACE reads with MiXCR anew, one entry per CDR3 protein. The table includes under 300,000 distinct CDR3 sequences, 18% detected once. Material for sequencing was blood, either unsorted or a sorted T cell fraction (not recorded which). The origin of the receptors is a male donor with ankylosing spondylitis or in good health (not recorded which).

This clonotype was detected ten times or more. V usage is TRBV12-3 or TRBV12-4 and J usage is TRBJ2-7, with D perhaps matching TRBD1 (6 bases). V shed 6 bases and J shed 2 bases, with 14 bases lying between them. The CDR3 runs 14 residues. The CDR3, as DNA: TGTGCCAGCAGCTTTTCAGGGGTTACCTACGAGCAGTACTTC. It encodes CASSFSGVTYEQYF.

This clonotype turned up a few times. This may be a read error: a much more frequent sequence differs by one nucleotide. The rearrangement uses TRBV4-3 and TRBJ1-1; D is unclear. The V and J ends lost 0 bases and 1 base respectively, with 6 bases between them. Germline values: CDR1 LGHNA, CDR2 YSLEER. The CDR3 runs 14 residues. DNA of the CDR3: TGCGCCAGCAGCCAAGAATGGGGGAACACTGAAGCTTTCTTT. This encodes CASSQEWGNTEAFF.

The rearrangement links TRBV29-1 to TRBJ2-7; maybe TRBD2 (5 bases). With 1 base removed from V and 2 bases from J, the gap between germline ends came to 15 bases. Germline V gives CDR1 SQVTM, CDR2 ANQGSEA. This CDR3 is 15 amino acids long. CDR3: CSVEVGEPHTYEQYF. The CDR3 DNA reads TGCAGCGTTGAAGTCGGGGAACCGCATACCTACGAGCAGTACTTC.

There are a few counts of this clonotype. The CDR3 DNA follows: TGCAGTGCTGAGCTAAGAGGTTTGACTAGCGTCGTAGACAATGAGCAGTTCTTC. This codes for CSAELRGLTSVVDNEQFF. The chain carries TRBV20-1 and TRBJ2-1; 8 nucleotides match TRBD2. Germline V gene lookup returns CDR1 DFQATT and CDR2 SNEGSKA (reference sequence). The CDR3 consists of 18 residues. The V gene end was trimmed by 5 bases and the J gene end by 5 bases; junction bases not matched to a gene: 20.

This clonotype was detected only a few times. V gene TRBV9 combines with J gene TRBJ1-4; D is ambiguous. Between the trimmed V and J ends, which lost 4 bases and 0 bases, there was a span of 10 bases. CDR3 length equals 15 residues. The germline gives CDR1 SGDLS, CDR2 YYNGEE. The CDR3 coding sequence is TGTGCCAGCAGCCTCCTGGGAGCAACTAATGAAAAACTGTTTTTT. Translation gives CASSLLGATNEKLFF.

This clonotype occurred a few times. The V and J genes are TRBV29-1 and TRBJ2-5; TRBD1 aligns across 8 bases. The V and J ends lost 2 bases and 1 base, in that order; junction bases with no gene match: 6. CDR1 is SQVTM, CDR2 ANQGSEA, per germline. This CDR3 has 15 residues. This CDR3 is CSVERTGLVQETQYF. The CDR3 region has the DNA TGCAGCGTTGAACGGACAGGGCTGGTCCAAGAGACCCAGTACTTC.

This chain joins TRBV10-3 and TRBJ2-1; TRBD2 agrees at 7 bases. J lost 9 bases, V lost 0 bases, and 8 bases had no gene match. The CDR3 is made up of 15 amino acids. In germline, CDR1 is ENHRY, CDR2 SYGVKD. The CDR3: CAISESILAKGEQFF. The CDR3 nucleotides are TGTGCCATCAGTGAGTCGATACTAGCGAAGGGTGAGCAGTTCTTC.

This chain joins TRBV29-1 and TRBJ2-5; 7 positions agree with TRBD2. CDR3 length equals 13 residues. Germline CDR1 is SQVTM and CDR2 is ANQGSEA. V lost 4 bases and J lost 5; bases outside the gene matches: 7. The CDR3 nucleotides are TGCAGCGTTGCCGGACTAGATGATGAGACCCAGTACTTC. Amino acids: CSVAGLDDETQYF.

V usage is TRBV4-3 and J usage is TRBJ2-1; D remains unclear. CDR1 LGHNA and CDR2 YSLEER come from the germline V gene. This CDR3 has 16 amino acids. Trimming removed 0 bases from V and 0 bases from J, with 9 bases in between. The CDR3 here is CASSQDGTSSYNEQFF. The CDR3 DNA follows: TGCGCCAGCAGCCAAGACGGTACGAGCTCCTACAATGAGCAGTTCTTC.

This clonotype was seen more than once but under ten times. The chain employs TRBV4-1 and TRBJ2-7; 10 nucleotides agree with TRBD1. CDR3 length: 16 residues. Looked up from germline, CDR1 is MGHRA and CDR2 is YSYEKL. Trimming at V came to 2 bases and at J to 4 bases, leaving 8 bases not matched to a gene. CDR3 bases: TGCGCCAGCAGCCAATCGGGGACAGGGGAATATTACGAGCAGTACTTC. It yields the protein CASSQSGTGEYYEQYF.

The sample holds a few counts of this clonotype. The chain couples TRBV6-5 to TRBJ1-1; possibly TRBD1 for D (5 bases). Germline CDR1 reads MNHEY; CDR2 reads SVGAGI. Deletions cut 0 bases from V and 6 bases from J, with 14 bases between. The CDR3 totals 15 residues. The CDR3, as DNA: TGTGCCAGCAGTTACTCGGGTGCCGCGGGGGCTGAAGCTTTCTTT. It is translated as CASSYSGAAGAEAFF.

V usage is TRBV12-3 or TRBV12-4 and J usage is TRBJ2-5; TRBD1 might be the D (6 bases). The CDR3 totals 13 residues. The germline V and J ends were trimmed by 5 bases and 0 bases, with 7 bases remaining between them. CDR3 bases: TGTGCCAGCAGTGGACAGTACCAAGAGACCCAGTACTTC. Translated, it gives CASSGQYQETQYF.